These T cell receptor beta chains were read from a single sample in a study of blood T cells in healthy people across ages. MiXCR, applied by TCRdb to the 5' RACE reads, yields one record per CDR3 protein. Among about 780,000 distinct CDR3 sequences, about 45% were seen once, and the ten largest hold around a sixth. The sequenced sample was blood. The receptors shown here come from an older man in good health. The CDR3 runs from the conserved cysteine through the conserved F or W. A D gene is named only where the DNA matches it firmly. Size values are once, few and many counts, or a class for expanded clones, and some rows have none.

j_call v_call clone_size d_call cdr3_aa cdr3_nt
TRBJ2-5 TRBV5-1 NA TRBD1 CASSLEQGVVETQYF TGCGCCAGCAGCTTGGAGCAGGGGGTCGTCGAGACCCAGTACTTC
TRBJ2-5 TRBV28 NA NA CASSPLSYGQYF TGTGCCAGCAGTCCGCTCTCCTACGGGCAGTACTTC
TRBJ2-3 TRBV20-1 NA TRBD2 CSAPTSGRVHTQYF TGCAGTGCGCCGACTAGCGGGAGGGTGCATACGCAGTATTTT
TRBJ1-2 TRBV2 NA NA CASSVLTGYTF TGTGCCAGCAGTGTTCTTACCGGCTACACCTTC
TRBJ1-4 TRBV5-6 NA NA CASSSGRWEKLFF TGTGCCAGCAGCTCCGGAAGGTGGGAAAAACTGTTTTTT
TRBJ2-1 TRBV6-5 few TRBD2 CASRKAGGSYNEQFF TGTGCCAGCAGAAAAGCGGGAGGCTCCTACAATGAGCAGTTCTTC
TRBJ2-5 TRBV11-2 NA TRBD2 CASRVAAGQETQYF TGTGCCAGCAGGGTTGCAGCGGGACAAGAGACCCAGTACTTC
TRBJ2-1 TRBV20-1 NA TRBD1 CSASRTGRNEQFF TGCAGTGCTAGCAGGACAGGAAGGAATGAGCAGTTCTTC
TRBJ1-1 TRBV6-2/TRBV6-3 few NA CASSYPGGNTEAFF TGTGCCAGCAGTTACCCCGGAGGGAACACTGAAGCTTTCTTT
TRBJ2-5 TRBV18 NA NA CASSPGAHQETQYF TGTGCCAGCTCACCAGGGGCACACCAAGAGACCCAGTACTTC